Listed below are T cell receptor beta chains from one sample, sequenced in a study of T cell responses to AZD1222 COVID-19 vaccine. Clones were sequenced by immunoSEQ multiplex PCR, and TCRdb holds only the in-frame ones, with some missing. The sample shows about 140,000 clones, 90% to 95% of them seen only once. Sequencing was performed on peripheral blood, taken 28 days after the second AZD1222 dose. These receptors were obtained from an adult who received the AZD1222 COVID-19 vaccine. Each CDR3 is given with its conserved first and last residue. Each record gives: J gene, V gene, CDR3 protein.

j_gene: TRBJ1-4
v_gene: TRBV3-1/TRBV3-2
CDR3aa: CASSQYTPGRRGPNEKLFF

j_gene: TRBJ2-2
v_gene: TRBV9
CDR3aa: CASSVGEVTGELFF

j_gene: TRBJ1-6
v_gene: TRBV28
CDR3aa: CASRGTLGSPLHF

j_gene: TRBJ2-5
v_gene: TRBV5-8
CDR3aa: CASTRRSHETQYF

j_gene: TRBJ1-2
v_gene: TRBV19
CDR3aa: CASNPGQSNYGYTF

j_gene: TRBJ1-6
v_gene: TRBV19
CDR3aa: CASSSGTGGTYNSPLHF

j_gene: TRBJ1-1
v_gene: TRBV7-8
CDR3aa: CASSLVQGYTEAFF

j_gene: TRBJ2-2
v_gene: TRBV10-3
CDR3aa: CAISESTSGINTGELFF

j_gene: TRBJ1-4
v_gene: TRBV27
CDR3aa: CASKRGHYEKLFF

j_gene: TRBJ2-5
v_gene: TRBV24-1
CDR3aa: CATSDNARETQYF

j_gene: TRBJ2-2
v_gene: TRBV28
CDR3aa: CASSFQGTFGIGELFF

j_gene: TRBJ2-1
v_gene: TRBV9
CDR3aa: CASSVRLAGGLGEQFF

j_gene: TRBJ2-6
v_gene: TRBV3-1/TRBV3-2
CDR3aa: CASSQVQGSGANVLTF

j_gene: TRBJ1-5
v_gene: TRBV19
CDR3aa: CASSKDRGRTQDQPQHF

j_gene: TRBJ2-7
v_gene: TRBV28
CDR3aa: CASSLTPGTPYEQYF

j_gene: TRBJ2-1
v_gene: TRBV10-1
CDR3aa: CASSEWEGGISYNEQFF

j_gene: TRBJ1-6
v_gene: TRBV28
CDR3aa: CASGQTSSYNSPLHF

j_gene: TRBJ2-3
v_gene: TRBV7-9
CDR3aa: CASSADRGPADPSTDTQYF

j_gene: TRBJ2-3
v_gene: TRBV3-1/TRBV3-2
CDR3aa: CASRPAPGLAGFSDTQYF

j_gene: TRBJ2-1
v_gene: TRBV7-9
CDR3aa: CASSDRLVNEQFF

j_gene: TRBJ1-5
v_gene: TRBV4-1
CDR3aa: CASSQSWGGQPQHF

j_gene: TRBJ2-7
v_gene: TRBV5-5
CDR3aa: CASSLKLQGIAYEQYF

j_gene: TRBJ2-7
v_gene: TRBV28
CDR3aa: CASSLDSPRGQYF

j_gene: TRBJ1-2
v_gene: TRBV29-1
CDR3aa: CSVEGQGVDGYTF

j_gene: TRBJ2-1
v_gene: TRBV27
CDR3aa: CASSFSAGGLFGDEQFF